A selection of T cell receptor beta chains follows, all from one sample in a study of a mutant IDH1 vaccine in newly diagnosed glioma. This table comes from immunoSEQ multiplex PCR, and its TCRdb copy is limited to in-frame clones, with some not included. The table shows tens of thousands of clones, with less than 85% occurring only once. Which antigens these TCRs recognize remains unknown. The input for sequencing was PBMCs, taken from a glioma patient whose treatment included an IDH1 peptide vaccine. The receptors stem from a woman aged 45 to 65 with glioma. Both conserved end residues are part of each CDR3.

TRBV30	TRBJ1-6	13	CAWTEGKNSPLHF
TRBV6-5	TRBJ1-2	15	CASSYSFRGLYGYTF
TRBV4-1	TRBJ1-2	15	CASSLRDTDFHGYTF
TRBV4-2	TRBJ1-5	18	CASSQVGGREGIHQPQHF
TRBV9	TRBJ1-5	13	CASSAEGRGPQHF
TRBV7-8	TRBJ2-2	15	CASSFQGMGTGELFF
TRBV7-2	TRBJ2-3	16	CASSLVSGGAADTQYF
TRBV6-5	TRBJ1-1	13	CASSYAPNTEAFF
TRBV14	TRBJ1-2	14	CASSQIQGGYGYTF
TRBV5-1	TRBJ2-7	14	CASSRRQGVHEQYF
TRBV2	TRBJ1-3	14	CASTTGRSGNTIYF
TRBV6-5	TRBJ2-7	11	CASRRSYEQYF
TRBV18	TRBJ1-5	16	CASSSTGVRGNQPQHF
TRBV30	TRBJ2-1	16	CAWSVGTSTRYNEQFF
TRBV19	TRBJ1-5	14	CASSMGTGAQPQHF
TRBV5-1	TRBJ2-7	16	CASSHRASGSRDEQYF
TRBV5-1	TRBJ2-7	12	CASSGDSYEQYF
TRBV10-3	TRBJ2-5	15	CAIRATGGAGETQYF
TRBV19	TRBJ1-1	16	CASSIWGAAVNTEAFF
TRBV2	TRBJ2-1	17	CASSHASSVSSYNEQFF
TRBV10-2	TRBJ1-2	15	CASSENRGYSYGYTF
TRBV6-5	TRBJ2-3	13	CASTDYITDTQYF
TRBV7-6	TRBJ1-1	14	CASSLGQKNTEAFF
TRBV30	TRBJ1-2	14	CAWSVQRPNYGYTF
TRBV29-1	TRBJ1-1	13	CSVDSFGDTEAFF
TRBV6-6	TRBJ1-2	12	CASRQGSYGYTF
TRBV12-5	TRBJ1-4	13	CASGQQGWEKLFF
TRBV19	TRBJ1-1	14	CASSPGTWNTEAFF
TRBV19	TRBJ2-2	15	CASSIPWESTGELFF
TRBV5-6	TRBJ1-4	15	CASRLTGQTNEKLFF
TRBV7-9	TRBJ1-1	16	CASSPPRDRGDTEAFF
TRBV29-1	TRBJ1-2	14	CSVSRRQGDYGYTF
TRBV5-1	TRBJ2-1	18	CASSLAEGLAGGHREQFF
TRBV5-4	TRBJ1-6	16	CASSLDHGTVNSPLHF
TRBV4-1	TRBJ1-5	14	CASSPTGNNQPQHF
TRBV28	TRBJ2-7	13	CASDAGGDYEQYF
TRBV4-1	TRBJ2-5	15	CASSQDGNVQETQYF
TRBV28	TRBJ2-5	16	CASSRGRGGSQETQYF
TRBV11-2	TRBJ1-1	15	CASSSKVAVGTEAFF
TRBV6-5	TRBJ1-1	12	CASTDRFREAFF
TRBV14	TRBJ1-1	14	CASSQTGPNTEAFF
TRBV2	TRBJ1-4	15	CASSADREIIEKLFF
TRBV19	TRBJ1-1	15	CASAKGLTWNTEAFF
TRBV2	TRBJ2-5	12	CASKDDQETQYF
TRBV11-2	TRBJ1-4	18	CASSLRQGMGATNEKLFF